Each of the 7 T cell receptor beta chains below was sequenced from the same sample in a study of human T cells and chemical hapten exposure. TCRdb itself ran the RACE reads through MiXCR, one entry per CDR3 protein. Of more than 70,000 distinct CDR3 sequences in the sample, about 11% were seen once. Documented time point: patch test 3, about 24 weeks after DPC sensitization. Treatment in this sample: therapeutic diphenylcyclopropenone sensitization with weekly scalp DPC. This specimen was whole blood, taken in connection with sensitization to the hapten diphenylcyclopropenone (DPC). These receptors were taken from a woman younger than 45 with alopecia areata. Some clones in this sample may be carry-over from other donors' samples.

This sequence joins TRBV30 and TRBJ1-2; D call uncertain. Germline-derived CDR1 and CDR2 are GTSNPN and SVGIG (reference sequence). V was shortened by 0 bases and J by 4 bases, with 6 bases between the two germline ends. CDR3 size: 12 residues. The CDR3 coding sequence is TGTGCCTGGAGTGTGCGCACCTATGGCTACACCTTC. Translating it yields CAWSVRTYGYTF.

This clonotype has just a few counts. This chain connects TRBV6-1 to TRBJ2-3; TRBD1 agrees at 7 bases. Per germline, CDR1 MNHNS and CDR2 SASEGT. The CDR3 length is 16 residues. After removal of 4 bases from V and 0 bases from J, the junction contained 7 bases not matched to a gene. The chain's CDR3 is CASSADRIVSTDTQYF. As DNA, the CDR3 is TGTGCCAGCAGTGCGGACAGGATAGTTAGCACAGATACGCAGTATTTT.

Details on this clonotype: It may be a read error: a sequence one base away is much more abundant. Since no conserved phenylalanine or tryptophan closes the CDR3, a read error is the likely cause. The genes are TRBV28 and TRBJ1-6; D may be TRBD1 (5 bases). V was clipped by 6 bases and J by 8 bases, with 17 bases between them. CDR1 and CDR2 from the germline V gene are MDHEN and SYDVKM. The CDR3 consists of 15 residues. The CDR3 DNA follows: TGTGCCAGCAGGAGGGGTGGCAGGGACCATTCACCCCTCCACTCT. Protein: CASRRGGRDHSPLHS.

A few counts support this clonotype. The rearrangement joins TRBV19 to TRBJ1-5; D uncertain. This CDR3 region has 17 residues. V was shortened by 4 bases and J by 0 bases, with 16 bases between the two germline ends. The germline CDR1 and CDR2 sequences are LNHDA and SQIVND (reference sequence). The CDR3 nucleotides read TGTGCCAGTAGTACCCGGGGAACACTGTATAGCAATCAGCCCCAGCATTTT. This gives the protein CASSTRGTLYSNQPQHF.

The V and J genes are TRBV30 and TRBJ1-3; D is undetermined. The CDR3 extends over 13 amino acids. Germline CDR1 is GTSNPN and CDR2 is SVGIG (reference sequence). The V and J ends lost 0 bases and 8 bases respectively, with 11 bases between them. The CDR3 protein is CAWSVLFRDTIYF. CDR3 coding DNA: TGTGCCTGGAGTGTACTGTTCAGAGACACCATATATTTT.

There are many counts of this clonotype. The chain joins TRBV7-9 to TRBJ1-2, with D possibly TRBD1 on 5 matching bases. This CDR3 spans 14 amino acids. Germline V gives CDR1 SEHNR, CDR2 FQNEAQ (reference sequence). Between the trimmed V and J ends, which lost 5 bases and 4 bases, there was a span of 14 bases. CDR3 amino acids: CASSLRDGTYGYTF. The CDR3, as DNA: TGTGCCAGCAGCCTCAGGGACGGCACCTATGGCTACACCTTC.

Written as DNA, the CDR3 is TGTGCCAGCAGCTTAGATCCTAACTTTCCCGGGGAGCTGTTTTTT. It specifies CASSLDPNFPGELFF. The gene calls are TRBV7-9 and TRBJ2-2; D remains unclear. Germline CDR1 reads SEHNR; CDR2 reads FQNEAQ (reference sequence). The CDR3 extends over 15 amino acids. V was shortened by 1 base and J by 6 bases, with 12 bases between the two germline ends.